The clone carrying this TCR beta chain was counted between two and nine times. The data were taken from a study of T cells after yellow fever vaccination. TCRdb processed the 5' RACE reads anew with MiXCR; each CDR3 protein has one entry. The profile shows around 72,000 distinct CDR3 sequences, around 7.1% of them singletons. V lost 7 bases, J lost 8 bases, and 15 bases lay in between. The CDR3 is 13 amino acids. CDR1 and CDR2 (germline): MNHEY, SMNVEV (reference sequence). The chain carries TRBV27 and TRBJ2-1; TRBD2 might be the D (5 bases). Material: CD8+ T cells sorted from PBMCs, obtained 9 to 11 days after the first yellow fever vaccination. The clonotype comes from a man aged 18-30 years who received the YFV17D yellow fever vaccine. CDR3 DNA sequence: TGTGCCAGCACCACTAAAAGAGGGCATGAGCAGTTCTTC. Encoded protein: CASTTKRGHEQFF.